The 11 T cell receptor beta chains given below trace back to one sample, sequenced in a study of blood T cell repertoires in COVID-19. Method: immunoSEQ multiplex PCR; TCRdb's copy keeps in-frame clones and lacks some. The sample holds roughly 110,000 clones, around 85% seen once. The sample comprised peripheral blood. Receptors were obtained from a woman aged 60-70 years with COVID-19, enrolled during active disease.

The chain uses TRBV4-3 and TRBJ1-3; no clear D. CDR3 size: 17 residues. Germline V lookup: CDR1 LGHNA, CDR2 YSLEER. The V end was cut by 0 bases, the J end by 0 bases, with 12 bases between. The CDR3 loop reads CASSQDKAGSSGNTIYF. The CDR3 coding sequence is TGCGCCAGCAGCCAAGATAAGGCAGGCAGCTCTGGAAACACCATATATTTT.

The chain has TRBV11-3 and TRBJ2-4; the match to TRBD1 covers 8 bases. The V segment lost 5 bases and the J segment 4 bases; nucleotides outside the gene matches: 7. The germline V gene encodes CDR1 SGHNT and CDR2 YENEEA. This CDR3 has 15 amino acids. The CDR3, as DNA: TGTGCCAGCAGCCCTGGACAGGGCCCGAAAAACATTCAGTACTTC. This codes for CASSPGQGPKNIQYF.

The chain has TRBV5-6 and TRBJ2-1, with 8 bases fitting TRBD1. J gave up 5 bases and V 0 bases, and 16 bases lay outside the gene matches. CDR1 is SGHDT and CDR2 is YYEEEE in the germline V gene. CDR3 length: 19 residues. CDR3 coding DNA: TGTGCCAGCAGCTTGGGCCCGCAGGGGGCTCTGGGGTGGAACAATGAGCAGTTCTTC. It encodes CASSLGPQGALGWNNEQFF.

In DNA form, the CDR3 reads TGTGCCAGTAGTATAGGACAGGGCGGTTACACTGAAGCTTTCTTT. It specifies CASSIGQGGYTEAFF. V usage is TRBV19 and J usage is TRBJ1-1, with TRBD1 matching over 7 bases. Trimming cost V 1 base and J 3 bases; bases outside gene matches: 5. Germline CDR1 LNHDA, CDR2 SQIVND (reference sequence). The CDR3 is 15 residues long.

This chain uses TRBV7-9 with TRBJ1-2, with TRBD1 matching over 7 bases. Unmatched junction bases numbered 14, after V lost 5 bases and J lost 5 bases. CDR1 and CDR2 (germline): SEHNR, FQNEAQ (reference sequence). This CDR3 region has 16 residues. CDR3 DNA sequence: TGTGCCAGCAGCCCCGGACAGGCCTCGACTCGTTATGGCTACACCTTC. Translating it yields CASSPGQASTRYGYTF. Supplemented by reference TRBV7-9 and TRBJ1-2, the full variable domain reads DTGVSQNPRHKITKRGQNVTFRCDPISEHNRLYWYRQTLGQGPEFLTYFQNEAQLEKSRLLSDRFSAERPKGSFSTLEIQRTEQGDSAMYLCASSPGQASTRYGYTFGSGTRLTVV.

The V and J genes are TRBV27 and TRBJ2-7, with 11 bases fitting TRBD1. Trimming took 6 bases from V and 5 from J; bases not matched to a gene: 3. Germline V CDR1 and CDR2: MNHEY, SMNVEV (reference sequence). The CDR3 is made up of 13 amino acids. CDR3 sequence: CASRRTGGDEQYF. CDR3 bases: TGTGCCAGCAGACGGACAGGGGGCGACGAGCAGTACTTC.

The rearrangement links TRBV3-1 (or the pseudogene TRBV3-2) to TRBJ2-1; 9 nucleotides match TRBD1. The CDR3 extends over 15 amino acids. Trimming cost V 4 bases and J 3 bases; bases outside gene matches: 4. Germline V CDR1 and CDR2: LGHDT, YNNKEL (reference sequence). The CDR3 DNA is TGTGCCAGCAGCCTTGACAGGGGGATCTACAATGAGCAGTTCTTC. Residues: CASSLDRGIYNEQFF.

The chain is built from TRBV18 and TRBJ1-1; 8 bases agree with TRBD1. The J segment lost 1 base and the V segment lost 4 bases, leaving 5 bases of the junction unmatched. From germline, CDR1 is KGHSH and CDR2 LQKENI. The CDR3 loop spans 15 amino acids. The CDR3 DNA reads TGTGCCAGCTCACTGAGTCAGGGGGCGAACACTGAAGCTTTCTTT. Translated, it gives CASSLSQGANTEAFF.

V is TRBV4-2 and J is TRBJ1-5, with D unclear. Between the trimmed V and J ends, which lost 4 bases and 0 bases, there was a span of 13 bases. Germline V CDR1 and CDR2: LGHNA, YNFKEQ. This CDR3 comprises 16 residues. The CDR3 nucleotides are TGTGCCAGCAGCCGAGGGTCGGAAGTTAGCAATCAGCCCCAGCATTTT. Protein product: CASSRGSEVSNQPQHF.

CDR3 in DNA: TGCGCCAGCAGCCAAGAGACAGGGGGAACTGGGTATGGCTACACCTTC. This gives the protein CASSQETGGTGYGYTF. The chain links TRBV4-3 to TRBJ1-2; TRBD1 matches 9 bases. CDR3 size: 16 residues. Germline values: CDR1 LGHNA, CDR2 YSLEER. The V and J ends lost 0 bases and 5 bases, in that order; junction bases with no gene match: 7.

V gene TRBV7-3 combines with J gene TRBJ2-1; tentatively, D is TRBD2 (5 bases). The germline V gene has CDR1 SGHTA and CDR2 FQGTGA. This CDR3 is built from 15 residues. With 0 bases removed from V and 4 bases from J, the gap between germline ends came to 10 bases. In DNA form, the CDR3 reads TGTGCCAGCAGCTTAACCGGGGAGCCGTACAATGAGCAGTTCTTC. Translated, it gives CASSLTGEPYNEQFF.